This T cell receptor beta chain was sequenced during a study of OX40 agonist ivuxolimab in advanced cancers. As for the study more broadly: Ivuxolimab was an agonistic, fully human IgG2 monoclonal antibody directed against OX40 (CD134), a costimulatory receptor. Intravenous ivuxolimab was administered to patients every 2 weeks at six dose levels: 0.01, 0.1, 0.3, 1.5, 3 and 10 mg/kg. Of the roughly 51 patients in dose escalation, 19 had hepatocellular carcinoma, some 15 had melanoma, 9 had renal cell carcinoma and 9 had head and neck cancer. The dose-escalation cohort was around 84% male with a mean age of roughly 60 years, ranging from roughly 23 to 79. Patients were allowed to have had prior anti-PD-1, anti-PD-L1 or anti-CTLA-4 therapy, and approximately 43% of the dose-escalation patients had previously received checkpoint inhibitors. Three dose-escalation patients achieved partial responses, one with hepatocellular carcinoma and two with cutaneous melanoma. The purpose of peripheral TCRbeta sequencing was to test whether ivuxolimab changed TCR sequence diversity and led to clonal T-cell expansion. The paper reports the monotherapy dose-escalation portion (N of about 56 patients) of the phase I ivuxolimab trial. On the study overall, not on this receptor specifically: Which antigens the clonally expanded peripheral T cells were specific for was not determined. Clonal expansion of both CD4+ and CD8+ blood T cells was observed from baseline to week 6 at doses 0.1 to 3.0 mg/kg. Partial responders in the 0.1-3.0 mg/kg groups had among the lowest normalized peripheral clonal expansion, especially among CD8+ T cells. After ivuxolimab, more expanded clones were found on average in CD8+ T cells than in CD4+ T cells. Low levels of normalized T-cell clonal expansion were also seen in some patients who did not respond.

Points on this clone: It lacks a known antigen. Base qualities are not recorded, but no much larger clone differs from it by a single base.

For sequencing of the TCRbeta CDR3 region, genomic DNA was extracted from the sorted cells. The immunoSEQ Assay was used to sequence the TCRbeta CDR3 regions. TCRdb obtained this table from immuneACCESS and retained in-frame rearrangements with V and J assigned. These tables miss some clones; where compared with another copy, unresolved V genes account for less than half of the shortfall, and the remainder is unexplained. Within this sample are some 35,000 clones, with around three quarters of them counted one time only. The top ten hold 9.5% to 15% of the sample. From the germline V gene (reference sequence), CDR1 is GTSNPN and CDR2 is SVGIG. V is clipped by 6 bases and J by 2 bases, and the sequence between their germline boundaries is 8 bases long. Inclusive of the bounding cysteine and phenylalanine, the CDR3 is 11 residues long. Only the CDR3 portion is preserved as DNA: 33 bases, with reading frame beginning at the first base.

The trial excluded patients who had a history of autoimmune disease or were on systemic immunosuppression. Peripheral blood for TCR sequencing was collected from all dose cohorts at baseline, on cycle 4 day 1, and on cycle 7 day 1. Samples were obtained from an open-label, multicenter, first-in-human phase I dose-escalation trial of ivuxolimab. Adults with locally advanced or metastatic head and neck squamous cell, hepatocellular, melanoma or renal cell carcinoma were enrolled in the trial. Before TCR sequencing, CD4+ T cells and CD8+ T cells from peripheral blood were sorted into separate populations.

The sample in question was CD4+ or CD8+ T cells sorted from blood, obtained in a trial of the OX40 agonist ivuxolimab. The sequence came from an adult with an advanced solid tumor such as melanoma, head and neck, liver or kidney cancer. Recombination joined TRBV30 with TRBJ2-7; the D gene is unclear. This receptor carries the CDR3 CACSRAYEQYF. The bases read TGTGCCTGTTCGCGCGCCTACGAGCAGTACTTC.